Included here is one TCR beta chain sequence, with context. These data originate in a study of radiation and T cells in renal cell carcinoma. Generated by immunoSEQ multiplex PCR, the TCRdb table keeps only in-frame clones and is missing some. The sample carries about 130,000 clones, approximately 78% recorded once. Time point in this sample: baseline pretreatment blood. Indicated treatment: 15 Gy SBRT to primary tumor, nephrectomy 4 weeks later. Germline CDR1 is ENHRY and CDR2 is SYGVKD. Germline trimming cut 0 bases from V and 9 bases from J; bases unmatched to any gene: 12. This CDR3 is 16 amino acids long.

This clonotype was obtained from a woman aged 60-75 years with renal cell carcinoma. V is TRBV10-3 and J is TRBJ2-7; TRBD1 matches at 9 bases. The sample consisted of blood, taken from a patient whose treatment included radiotherapy and nephrectomy. CDR3 coding DNA: TGTGCCATCAGTGAGTCTTACAGGGGGCGGGAAAGCGGGCAGTACTTC. Translating gives CAISESYRGRESGQYF.